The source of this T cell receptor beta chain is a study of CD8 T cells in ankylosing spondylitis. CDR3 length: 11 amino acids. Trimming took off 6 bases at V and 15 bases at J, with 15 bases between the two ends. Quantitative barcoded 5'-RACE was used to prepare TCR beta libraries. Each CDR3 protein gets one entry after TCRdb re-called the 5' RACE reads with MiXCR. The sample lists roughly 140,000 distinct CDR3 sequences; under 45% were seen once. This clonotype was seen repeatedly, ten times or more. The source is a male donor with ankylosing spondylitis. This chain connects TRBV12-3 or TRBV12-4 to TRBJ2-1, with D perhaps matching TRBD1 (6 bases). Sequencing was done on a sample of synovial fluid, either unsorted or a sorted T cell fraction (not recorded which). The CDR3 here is CASSLGATRFF. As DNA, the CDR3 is TGTGCCAGCAGCCTGGGGGCTACGCGGTTCTTC.